Listed below are T cell receptor beta chains from one sample, sequenced in a study of blood T cell repertoires in COVID-19. Profiling relied on immunoSEQ multiplex PCR, and the TCRdb table lists in-frame clones only, not all of them. The table has approximately 110,000 clones, over 80% seen once. Sequencing was performed on peripheral blood. These receptors all come from a woman in her sixties or seventies with acute or convalescent COVID-19. CDR3s include the opening cysteine and the closing phenylalanine or tryptophan. Fields, in order: V gene, clone size, CDR3 protein. Some rows mark clone size as missing; the rest say once, few, many or name a class of expanded clone.

V gene: TRBV29-1
clone size: -
CDR3 protein: CSVDRGGTGELFF

V gene: TRBV7-2
clone size: -
CDR3 protein: CASSSYRGFDGYTF

V gene: TRBV7-9
clone size: few
CDR3 protein: CASGPTGYNEQFF

V gene: TRBV30
clone size: -
CDR3 protein: CAWGREGAEQYF

V gene: TRBV9
clone size: -
CDR3 protein: CASSVAAGANTGELFF

V gene: TRBV27
clone size: -
CDR3 protein: CASSLQQGANQPQHF

V gene: TRBV2
clone size: -
CDR3 protein: CARGTSGSRSQYF

V gene: TRBV6-5
clone size: -
CDR3 protein: CASRISGRGEQFF

V gene: TRBV6-1
clone size: -
CDR3 protein: CASSEYLGGVSNQPQHF

V gene: TRBV28
clone size: -
CDR3 protein: CASSLRGQGAYQPQHF

V gene: TRBV4-2
clone size: -
CDR3 protein: CASSQDPMGQGGETQYF

V gene: TRBV2
clone size: -
CDR3 protein: CASGVAGERTGELFF

V gene: TRBV11-1
clone size: -
CDR3 protein: CASSYLTPSSGNTIYF

V gene: TRBV2
clone size: -
CDR3 protein: CASSDLRGNTEAFF

V gene: TRBV9
clone size: -
CDR3 protein: CASSLRDSGVSGANVLTF

V gene: TRBV7-3
clone size: -
CDR3 protein: CASSLTGASGANVLTF

V gene: TRBV28
clone size: -
CDR3 protein: CASTIGVFYNEQFF

V gene: TRBV5-8
clone size: -
CDR3 protein: CASSFTSGPSYGYTF

V gene: TRBV11-2
clone size: -
CDR3 protein: CASSLDPKGLAGGEDTQYF

V gene: TRBV4-2
clone size: -
CDR3 protein: CASSQGSGTFSYNEQFF

V gene: TRBV5-1
clone size: -
CDR3 protein: CASSPGQGSGSSLSETQYF

V gene: TRBV12-3/TRBV12-4
clone size: -
CDR3 protein: CASSLKPDTQYF

V gene: TRBV7-6
clone size: -
CDR3 protein: CASTQLAGTNTGELFF

V gene: TRBV28
clone size: few
CDR3 protein: CASSPADIALWGYTF

V gene: TRBV15
clone size: -
CDR3 protein: CATSRDRQGANEKLFF

V gene: TRBV19
clone size: few
CDR3 protein: CASSIRGMTASSGNTIYF

V gene: TRBV19
clone size: -
CDR3 protein: CASSMGTGRYNEQFF

V gene: TRBV7-2
clone size: -
CDR3 protein: CASSLAAGGGETQYF

V gene: TRBV6-6
clone size: -
CDR3 protein: CASSWRAGGTDTQYF

V gene: TRBV14
clone size: -
CDR3 protein: CASSLGRLETQYF

V gene: TRBV4-2
clone size: once
CDR3 protein: CASSQDGQGPTETQYF

V gene: TRBV12-3/TRBV12-4
clone size: -
CDR3 protein: CASSLRTAYGYTF

V gene: TRBV19
clone size: -
CDR3 protein: CASSMRTGTGSYGYTF

V gene: TRBV7-2
clone size: -
CDR3 protein: CASSPVGGWNIQYF

V gene: TRBV2
clone size: -
CDR3 protein: CASSGGSEYSNQPQHF

V gene: TRBV5-6
clone size: -
CDR3 protein: CASSYTDRLNTEAFF

V gene: TRBV3-1/TRBV3-2
clone size: -
CDR3 protein: CASSLRGTGGNEQFF

V gene: TRBV2
clone size: once
CDR3 protein: CASSPGAANEKLFF

V gene: TRBV3-1/TRBV3-2
clone size: -
CDR3 protein: CASSLGRDSPWYF

V gene: TRBV19
clone size: -
CDR3 protein: CASRDRGEVGEKLFF

V gene: TRBV6-5
clone size: -
CDR3 protein: CASSYSSGGGQNIQYF

V gene: TRBV5-1
clone size: few
CDR3 protein: CASSLNQRTGGAGGELFF